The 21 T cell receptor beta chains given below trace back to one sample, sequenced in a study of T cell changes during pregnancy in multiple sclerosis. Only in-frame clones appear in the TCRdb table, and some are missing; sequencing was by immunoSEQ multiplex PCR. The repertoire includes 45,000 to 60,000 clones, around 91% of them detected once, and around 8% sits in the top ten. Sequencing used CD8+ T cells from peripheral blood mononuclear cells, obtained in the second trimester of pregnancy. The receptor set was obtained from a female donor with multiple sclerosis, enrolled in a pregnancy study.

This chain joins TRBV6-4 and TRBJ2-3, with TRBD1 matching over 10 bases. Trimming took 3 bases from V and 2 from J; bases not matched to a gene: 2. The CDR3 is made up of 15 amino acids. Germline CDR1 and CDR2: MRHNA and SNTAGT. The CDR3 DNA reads TGTGCCAGCAGTGATGGGACAGGGGCCACAGATACGCAGTATTTT. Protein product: CASSDGTGATDTQYF.

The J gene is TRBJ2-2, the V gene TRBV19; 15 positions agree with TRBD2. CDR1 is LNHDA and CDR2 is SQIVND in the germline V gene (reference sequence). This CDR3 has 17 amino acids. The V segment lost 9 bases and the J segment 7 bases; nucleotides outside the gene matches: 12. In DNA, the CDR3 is TGTGCCAGCACAGGGGGACTAGCGGGAGGACGGGACGGGGAGCTGTTTTTT. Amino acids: CASTGGLAGGRDGELFF.

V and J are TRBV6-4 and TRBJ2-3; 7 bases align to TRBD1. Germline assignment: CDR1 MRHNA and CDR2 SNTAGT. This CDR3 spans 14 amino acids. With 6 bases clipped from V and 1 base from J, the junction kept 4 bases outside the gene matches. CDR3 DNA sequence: TGTGCCAGCAGCCGGGACAGCCGCACAGATACGCAGTATTTT. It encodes CASSRDSRTDTQYF.

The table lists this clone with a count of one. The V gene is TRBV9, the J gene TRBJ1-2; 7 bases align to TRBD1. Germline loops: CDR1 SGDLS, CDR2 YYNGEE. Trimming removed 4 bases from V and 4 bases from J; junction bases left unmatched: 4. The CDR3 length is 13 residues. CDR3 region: CASSSHRGYGYTF. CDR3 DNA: TGTGCCAGCAGCTCGCACAGGGGCTATGGCTACACCTTC.

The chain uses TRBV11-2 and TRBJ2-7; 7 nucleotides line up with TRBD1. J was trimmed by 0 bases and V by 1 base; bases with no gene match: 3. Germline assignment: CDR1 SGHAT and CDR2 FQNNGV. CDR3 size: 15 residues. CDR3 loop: CASSLGDSNSYEQYF. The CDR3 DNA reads TGTGCCAGCAGCTTAGGGGACAGTAACTCCTACGAGCAGTACTTC.

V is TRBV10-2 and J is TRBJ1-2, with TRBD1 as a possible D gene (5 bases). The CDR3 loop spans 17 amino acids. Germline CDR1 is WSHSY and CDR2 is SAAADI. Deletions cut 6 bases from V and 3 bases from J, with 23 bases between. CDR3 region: CASRNGDPVGGDYGYTF. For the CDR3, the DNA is TGCGCCAGCAGAAACGGGGACCCCGTGGGAGGGGACTATGGCTACACCTTC.

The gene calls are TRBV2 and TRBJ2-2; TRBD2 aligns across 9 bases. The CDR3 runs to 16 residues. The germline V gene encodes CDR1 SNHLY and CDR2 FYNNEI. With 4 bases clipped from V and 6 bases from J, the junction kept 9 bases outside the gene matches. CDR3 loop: CASSAVAGAFAGELFF. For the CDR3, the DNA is TGTGCCAGCAGTGCGGTAGCGGGGGCCTTTGCCGGGGAGCTGTTTTTT.

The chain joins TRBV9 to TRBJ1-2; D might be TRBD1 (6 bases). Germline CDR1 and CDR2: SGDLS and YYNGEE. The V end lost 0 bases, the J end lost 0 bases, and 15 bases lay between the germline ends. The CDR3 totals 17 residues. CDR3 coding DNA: TGTGCCAGCAGCGTAGGGGAGTCGGCAGGGGCTAACTATGGCTACACCTTC. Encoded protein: CASSVGESAGANYGYTF.

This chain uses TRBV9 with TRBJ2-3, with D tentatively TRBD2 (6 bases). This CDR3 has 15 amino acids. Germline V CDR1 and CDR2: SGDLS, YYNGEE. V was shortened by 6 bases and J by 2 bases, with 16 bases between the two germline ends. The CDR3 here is CASTSSGVITDTQYF. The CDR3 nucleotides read TGTGCCAGCACCTCGTCGGGGGTCATCACAGATACGCAGTATTTT.

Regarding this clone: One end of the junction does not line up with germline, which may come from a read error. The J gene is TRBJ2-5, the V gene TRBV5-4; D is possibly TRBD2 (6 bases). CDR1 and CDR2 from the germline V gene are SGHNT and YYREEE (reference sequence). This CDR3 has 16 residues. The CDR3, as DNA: TGTGCCAGCAGCTTGGCCGATCGAGGCGTTCGGGAGACTCAGTACTTC. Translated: CASSLADRGVRETQYF.

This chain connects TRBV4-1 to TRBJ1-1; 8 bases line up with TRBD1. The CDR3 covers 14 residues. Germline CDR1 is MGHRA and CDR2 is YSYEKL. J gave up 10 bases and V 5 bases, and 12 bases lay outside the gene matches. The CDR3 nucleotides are TGCGCCAGCAGCTCAGGGACAGGAGTCCAGACAGCTTTCTTT. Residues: CASSSGTGVQTAFF.

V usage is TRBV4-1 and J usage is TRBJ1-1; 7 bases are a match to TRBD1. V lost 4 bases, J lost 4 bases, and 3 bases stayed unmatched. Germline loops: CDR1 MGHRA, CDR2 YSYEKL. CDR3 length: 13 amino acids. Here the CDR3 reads CASSRGDSTEAFF. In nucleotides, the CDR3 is TGCGCCAGCAGCCGCGGGGACAGCACTGAAGCTTTCTTT.

The CDR3 DNA sequence: TGTGCCAGTAATCCCGGGACAGGAGCTAACTATGGCTACACCTTC. Protein sequence: CASNPGTGANYGYTF. The J gene is TRBJ1-2, the V gene TRBV19; 8 bases line up with TRBD1. Unmatched junction bases numbered 7, after V lost 7 bases and J lost 0 bases. This CDR3 is built from 15 residues. Germline CDR1 LNHDA, CDR2 SQIVND (reference sequence).

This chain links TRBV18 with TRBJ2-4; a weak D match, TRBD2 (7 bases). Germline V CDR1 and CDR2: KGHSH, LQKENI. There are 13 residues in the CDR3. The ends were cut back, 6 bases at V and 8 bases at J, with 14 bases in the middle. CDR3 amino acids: CASSPGAGDIQYF. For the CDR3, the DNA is TGTGCCAGCTCGCCAGGGGCGGGGGACATTCAGTACTTC.

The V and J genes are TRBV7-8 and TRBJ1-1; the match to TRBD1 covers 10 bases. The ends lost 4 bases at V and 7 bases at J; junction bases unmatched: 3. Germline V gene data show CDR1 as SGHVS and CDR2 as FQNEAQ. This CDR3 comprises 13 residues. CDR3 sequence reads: CASSWTGGVEAFF. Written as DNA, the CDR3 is TGTGCCAGCAGCTGGACAGGGGGAGTTGAAGCTTTCTTT. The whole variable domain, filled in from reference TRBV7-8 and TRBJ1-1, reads GAGVSQSPRYKVAKRGQDVALRCDPISGHVSLFWYQQALGQGPEFLTYFQNEAQLDKSGLPSDRFFAERPEGSVSTLKIQRTQQEDSAVYLCASSWTGGVEAFFGQGTRLTVV.

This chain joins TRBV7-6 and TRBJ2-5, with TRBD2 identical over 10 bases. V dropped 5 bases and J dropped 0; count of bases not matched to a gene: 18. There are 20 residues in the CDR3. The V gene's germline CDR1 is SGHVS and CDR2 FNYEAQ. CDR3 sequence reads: CASSPPFGERGGKNQETQYF. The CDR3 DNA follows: TGTGCCAGCAGCCCGCCCTTTGGTGAGCGGGGGGGTAAAAACCAAGAGACCCAGTACTTC.

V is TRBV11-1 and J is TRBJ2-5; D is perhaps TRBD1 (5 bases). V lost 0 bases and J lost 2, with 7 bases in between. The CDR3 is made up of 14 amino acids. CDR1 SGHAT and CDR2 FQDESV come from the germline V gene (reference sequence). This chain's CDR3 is CASSLAGPQETQYF. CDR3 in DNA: TGTGCCAGCAGCTTAGCGGGGCCTCAAGAGACCCAGTACTTC.

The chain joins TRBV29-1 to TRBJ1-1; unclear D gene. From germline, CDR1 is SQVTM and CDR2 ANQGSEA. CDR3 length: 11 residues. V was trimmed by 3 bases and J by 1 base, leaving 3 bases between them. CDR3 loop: CSVDRNTEAFF. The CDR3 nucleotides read TGCAGCGTTGATCGGAACACTGAAGCTTTCTTT.

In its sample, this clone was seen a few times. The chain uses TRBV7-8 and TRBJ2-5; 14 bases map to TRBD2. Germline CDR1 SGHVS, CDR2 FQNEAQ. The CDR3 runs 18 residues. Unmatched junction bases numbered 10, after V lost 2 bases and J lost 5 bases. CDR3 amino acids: CASSLPTSGGAVEETQYF. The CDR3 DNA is TGTGCCAGCAGCTTACCGACTAGCGGGGGGGCGGTTGAGGAGACCCAGTACTTC.

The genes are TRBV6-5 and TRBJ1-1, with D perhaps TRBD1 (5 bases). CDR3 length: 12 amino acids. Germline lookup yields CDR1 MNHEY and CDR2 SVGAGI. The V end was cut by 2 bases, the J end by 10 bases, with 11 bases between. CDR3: CASSYGAERAFF. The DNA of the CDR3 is TGTGCCAGCAGTTACGGGGCGGAGAGAGCTTTCTTT.

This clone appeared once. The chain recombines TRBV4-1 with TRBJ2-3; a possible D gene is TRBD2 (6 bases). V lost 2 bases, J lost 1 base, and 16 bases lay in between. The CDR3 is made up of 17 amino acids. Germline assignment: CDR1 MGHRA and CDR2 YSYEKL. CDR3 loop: CASSQSSPLARTDTQYF. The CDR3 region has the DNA TGCGCCAGCAGCCAAAGCAGTCCGCTAGCGCGCACAGATACGCAGTATTTT.